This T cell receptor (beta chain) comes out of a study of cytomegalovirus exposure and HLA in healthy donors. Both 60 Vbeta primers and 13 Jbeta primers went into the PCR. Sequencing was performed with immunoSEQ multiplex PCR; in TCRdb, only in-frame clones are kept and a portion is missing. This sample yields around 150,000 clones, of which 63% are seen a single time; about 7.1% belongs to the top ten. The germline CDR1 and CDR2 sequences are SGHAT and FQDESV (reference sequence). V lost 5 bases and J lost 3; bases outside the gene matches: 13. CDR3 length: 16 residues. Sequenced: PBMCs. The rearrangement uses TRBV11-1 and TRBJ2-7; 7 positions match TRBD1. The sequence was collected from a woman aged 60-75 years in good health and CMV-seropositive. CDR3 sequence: CASSPGGRDTYYEQYF. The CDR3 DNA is TGTGCCAGCAGCCCAGGGGGAAGGGACACGTACTACGAGCAGTACTTC.